These 20 T cell receptor beta chains were sequenced from one sample in a study of post-analysis software for immune sequencing data. The study, taken as a whole, reports: Compared with controls, patients had more of about 5 TRBV segments, including TRBV5-6, TRBV5-1 and TRBV20-1.

Each TCR beta cDNA library carried unique molecular identifiers. In TCRdb, the PCR reads were re-called with MiXCR into one record per CDR3 protein. The data contain more than 450,000 distinct CDR3 sequences, around 34% of them singletons. Their target antigens are unknown. The material sequenced was blood. All receptors come from a girl under 18 with multiple sclerosis.

V is TRBV12-3 or TRBV12-4 and J is TRBJ2-3; D is unresolved. Trimming pared 1 base from V and 4 bases from J, leaving 9 bases between. The CDR3 length is 14 residues. For the CDR3, the DNA is TGTGCCAGCAGTTTAGGGGCCGAAGCAGATACGCAGTATTTT. Its protein is CASSLGAEADTQYF.

This clonotype was counted many times. This rearrangement joins TRBV20-1 to TRBJ2-7; TRBD1 aligns across 7 bases. Germline V gene sequence: CDR1 DFQATT, CDR2 SNEGSKA (reference sequence). The ends lost 4 bases at V and 3 bases at J; junction bases unmatched: 3. This CDR3 region has 12 residues. The CDR3 DNA reads as TGCAGTGCTACGGACAGGAACTACGAGCAGTACTTC. As protein: CSATDRNYEQYF.

The J gene is TRBJ2-1, the V gene TRBV20-1, with TRBD1 matching over 12 bases. J lost 10 bases, V lost 4 bases, and 11 bases had no gene match. This CDR3 comprises 15 residues. Germline-derived CDR1 and CDR2 are DFQATT and SNEGSKA (reference sequence). CDR3 residues: CSANKPGQGAYEQFF. CDR3 nucleotides: TGCAGTGCTAACAAACCGGGACAGGGGGCTTACGAGCAGTTCTTC.

V gene TRBV5-1 combines with J gene TRBJ2-3; 12 nucleotides agree with TRBD2. The J segment lost 10 bases and the V segment lost 0 bases, leaving 9 bases of the junction unmatched. The CDR3 spans 16 residues. Germline CDR1 is SGHRS and CDR2 is YFSETQ. In DNA form, the CDR3 reads TGCGCCAGCAGCTTGGGGACTAGCGGGAATGAGGATGCGCAGTATTTT. Amino acid sequence: CASSLGTSGNEDAQYF.

V usage is TRBV6-1 and J usage is TRBJ2-7; a possible D gene is TRBD2 (5 bases). CDR1 is MNHNS, CDR2 SASEGT, per germline. The CDR3 extends over 16 amino acids. V dropped 6 bases and J dropped 5 bases, with 23 bases sitting between them. The chain's CDR3 is CASRAHLRDVRNEQYF. CDR3 bases: TGTGCCAGCAGGGCCCACTTACGGGATGTCAGAAACGAGCAGTACTTC.

The V and J genes are TRBV9 and TRBJ1-2, with 9 bases identical to TRBD1. The CDR3 has 16 amino acids. Losses at the gene ends were 3 bases for V and 7 bases for J; bases not matched to a gene: 13. The germline V gene encodes CDR1 SGDLS and CDR2 YYNGEE. The CDR3, as DNA: TGTGCCAGCAGCGCTTCACCCTACAGGGGGCAGGGTGGCTACACCTTC. Amino acid sequence: CASSASPYRGQGGYTF. Supplemented by reference TRBV9 and TRBJ1-2, the full variable domain reads DSGVTQTPKHLITATGQRVTLRCSPRSGDLSVYWYQQSLDQGLQFLIQYYNGEERAKGNILERFSAQQFPDLHSELNLSSLELGDSALYFCASSASPYRGQGGYTFGSGTRLTVV.

The chain uses TRBV12-3 or TRBV12-4 and TRBJ2-2; the D is unclear. Trimming removed 6 bases at V and 8 bases at J, with 13 bases between. The CDR3 extends over 13 amino acids. CDR3 loop: CASSSVPTGELFF. CDR3 coding DNA: TGTGCCAGCAGCTCGGTTCCGACGGGGGAGCTGTTTTTT.

This clonotype was counted a few times. The chain has TRBV9 and TRBJ2-7; TRBD1 matches at 10 bases. The V and J ends lost 2 bases and 5 bases, in that order; junction bases with no gene match: 7. Germline V gene lookup returns CDR1 SGDLS and CDR2 YYNGEE. The CDR3 has 15 amino acids. CDR3 sequence: CASSVETGGYDEQYF. DNA of the CDR3: TGTGCCAGCAGCGTGGAGACAGGGGGCTACGACGAGCAGTACTTC.

This clonotype was observed a single time. This chain connects TRBV4-2 to TRBJ2-3; the match to TRBD2 covers 13 bases. CDR1 LGHNA and CDR2 YNFKEQ come from the germline V gene. The CDR3 contains 17 residues. V trimming: 0 bases; J trimming: 6 bases; junction bases outside the gene matches: 6. CDR3 nucleotides: TGTGCCAGCAGCCAAGAAACACTAGCGGGGGGGCCCGATACGCAGTATTTT. This sequence encodes CASSQETLAGGPDTQYF.

This clonotype turned up a few times. This chain joins TRBV25-1 and TRBJ2-7; 8 bases fit TRBD2. Trimming cost V 3 bases and J 3 bases; bases outside gene matches: 7. CDR1 and CDR2 from the germline V gene are MGHDK and SYGVNS. CDR3 length: 15 amino acids. CDR3 in DNA: TGTGCCAGCAGTGAGATCGATACTAGCGGCTACGAGCAGTACTTC. Its translation is CASSEIDTSGYEQYF.

This clonotype came up many times. The CDR3 DNA follows: TGCGCCAGCAGCGAAGGTAGCGGGGGGCCCCGCACAGATACGCAGTATTTT. Translating gives CASSEGSGGPRTDTQYF. The chain employs TRBV5-1 and TRBJ2-3; TRBD2 agrees at 10 bases. Germline values: CDR1 SGHRS, CDR2 YFSETQ. V lost 4 bases, J lost 1 base, and 9 bases stayed unmatched. The CDR3 is 17 residues long.

This chain links TRBV7-9 with TRBJ1-6, with no clear D. The germline gives CDR1 SEHNR, CDR2 FQNEAQ (reference sequence). Trimming removed 1 base at V and 10 bases at J, with 11 bases between. This CDR3 comprises 14 residues. Here the CDR3 DNA reads TGTGCCAGCAGCTTAGGTTCGGGGTTGTCACCCCTCCACTTT. It yields the protein CASSLGSGLSPLHF. Drawing the rest from reference TRBV7-9 and TRBJ1-6, the complete variable domain is DTGVSQNPRHKITKRGQNVTFRCDPISEHNRLYWYRQTLGQGPEFLTYFQNEAQLEKSRLLSDRFSAERPKGSFSTLEIQRTEQGDSAMYLCASSLGSGLSPLHFGNGTRLTVT.

This clonotype was counted a few times. The V gene is TRBV5-1, the J gene TRBJ1-3; TRBD1 might be the D (6 bases). The V gene's germline CDR1 is SGHRS and CDR2 YFSETQ. V lost 0 bases, J lost 3 bases, and 28 bases lay in between. The CDR3 totals 21 residues. CDR3: CASSLALTQGSSVSGGNTIYF. DNA for the CDR3: TGCGCCAGCAGCTTGGCCTTAACACAGGGATCAAGTGTGTCGGGTGGAAACACCATATATTTT.

The genes are TRBV7-3 and TRBJ1-2; tentative D call: TRBD1 (5 bases). The CDR3 sequence is 16 residues long. The germline V and J ends were trimmed by 5 bases and 3 bases, with 19 bases remaining between them. Germline loops: CDR1 SGHTA, CDR2 FQGTGA. The DNA of the CDR3 is TGTGCCAGCAGCCGTCGGACGGCCGGGGGAGACTATGGCTACACCTTC. Amino acid sequence: CASSRRTAGGDYGYTF. Filled out from reference TRBV7-3 and TRBJ1-2, the complete variable domain reads GAGVSQTPSNKVTEKGKYVELRCDPISGHTALYWYRQSLGQGPEFLIYFQGTGAADDSGLPNDRFFAVRPEGSVSTLKIQRTERGDSAVYLCASSRRTAGGDYGYTFGSGTRLTVV.

This clonotype was seen a few times. This chain links TRBV11-2 with TRBJ2-7, with D unclear. Germline CDR1 SGHAT, CDR2 FQNNGV. Deletions cut 1 base from V and 0 bases from J, with 7 bases between. This CDR3 spans 14 amino acids. The CDR3 loop reads CASSLARFSYEQYF. CDR3 DNA sequence: TGTGCCAGCAGCTTAGCCCGGTTCTCCTACGAGCAGTACTTC.

This clonotype was seen a handful of times. The chain uses TRBV3-1 and TRBJ2-7; 7 positions match TRBD1. This CDR3 has 16 residues. The ends lost 3 bases at V and 10 bases at J; junction bases unmatched: 18. From germline, CDR1 is LGHDT and CDR2 YNNKEL (reference sequence). CDR3 DNA: TGTGCCAGCAGCCAGCTGACTACAGGGGTAAGATCGCCCCAGTACTTC. Protein sequence: CASSQLTTGVRSPQYF.

J is TRBJ1-1 and V is TRBV2; D perhaps matches TRBD1 (6 bases). V gave up 7 bases and J gave up 3 bases, with 12 bases separating them. Germline lookup yields CDR1 SNHLY and CDR2 FYNNEI. This CDR3 is built from 13 residues. CDR3 sequence: CASTGGRDTEAFF. The CDR3, as DNA: TGTGCCAGCACTGGGGGGCGGGACACTGAAGCTTTCTTT.

This clonotype appeared a few times. This chain uses TRBV5-1 with TRBJ1-1, with D uncertain. V lost 2 bases and J lost 1, with 12 bases in between. Germline-derived CDR1 and CDR2 are SGHRS and YFSETQ. There are 15 residues in the CDR3. CDR3 amino acids: CASSLVGESNTEAFF. The CDR3 DNA follows: TGCGCCAGCAGCTTAGTAGGAGAGTCGAACACTGAAGCTTTCTTT.

This clonotype was recorded a few times. The chain is built from TRBV20-1 and TRBJ2-5; a possible D gene is TRBD2 (5 bases). Germline lookup yields CDR1 DFQATT and CDR2 SNEGSKA (reference sequence). This CDR3 is built from 11 residues. Trimming took 8 bases from V and 4 from J, leaving 11 bases between them. The DNA of the CDR3 is TGCAGTAACGACGGGGTAGAGACCCAGTACTTC. Amino acid sequence: CSNDGVETQYF.

This clonotype was observed a few times. This chain links TRBV6-1 with TRBJ1-2; a possible D gene is TRBD1 (5 bases). The CDR3 has 13 residues. The germline gives CDR1 MNHNS, CDR2 SASEGT. Trimming stripped 7 bases from V and 2 bases from J, with 11 bases between. The CDR3 nucleotides read TGTGCCAGCAACGTGGGGGAGAACTATGGCTACACCTTC. Translated, it gives CASNVGENYGYTF.